These 22 T cell receptor beta chains originate from one sample sequenced in a study of control samples from healthy donors and cancer patients. Libraries were prepared by immunoSEQ multiplex PCR; TCRdb keeps only in-frame clonotypes and omits some of them. The sample has under 200,000 clones; around 94% are singletons. Material: PBMCs. These receptors all come from a man aged 60 to 75 with colorectal cancer.

The chain employs TRBV30 and TRBJ1-6; 9 nucleotides line up with TRBD1. The J segment lost 9 bases and the V segment lost 4 bases, leaving 16 bases of the junction unmatched. CDR1 is GTSNPN, CDR2 SVGIG, per germline (reference sequence). This CDR3 is built from 17 residues. CDR3 nucleotide sequence: TGTGCCTGGAACAACGCTCTCCCCGGGACAGGGATTTCACCCCTCCACTTT. Protein: CAWNNALPGTGISPLHF.

J is TRBJ2-1 and V is TRBV7-2; the D gene could be TRBD1 or TRBD2 (6 bases each). Trimming shortened V by 7 bases and J by 9 bases, and 22 bases separated the two germline ends. The CDR3 is 15 amino acids. The germline V gene encodes CDR1 SGHTA and CDR2 FQGNSA. Here the CDR3 reads CASKPLGTGGGEQFF. CDR3 nucleotides: TGTGCCAGCAAACCTCTGGGGACTGGGGGCGGTGAGCAGTTCTTC.

The chain links TRBV1 to TRBJ1-1. TRBV1 is described as a pseudogene. This CDR3 is built from 18 residues. CDR3 loop: CTSSQERGGGRFDTEAFF. The CDR3 DNA is TGCACCAGCAGCCAAGAGAGGGGAGGAGGGAGGTTCGACACTGAAGCTTTCTTT.

J is TRBJ2-7 and V is TRBV9, with 7 positions matching TRBD1. This CDR3 is 15 amino acids long. V dropped 0 bases and J dropped 3; count of bases not matched to a gene: 6. Germline loops: CDR1 SGDLS, CDR2 YYNGEE. CDR3 sequence (DNA): TGTGCCAGCAGCGTAGCGACAGGGCCGTACTACGAGCAGTACTTC. Its protein is CASSVATGPYYEQYF.

The DNA for the CDR3 is TGTGCCAGTAGTATATCCCGGACCCCCAATCAGCCCCAGCATTTT. Protein product: CASSISRTPNQPQHF. The chain employs TRBV19 and TRBJ1-5; D is ambiguous. Germline assignment: CDR1 LNHDA and CDR2 SQIVND (reference sequence). This CDR3 comprises 15 residues. V lost 2 bases to trimming and J lost 3 bases, with 11 bases between them.

This sequence joins TRBV5-4 and TRBJ2-7, with 10 bases fitting TRBD1. The CDR3 totals 14 residues. Germline V gene sequence: CDR1 SGHNT, CDR2 YYREEE (reference sequence). Unmatched junction bases numbered 5, after V lost 4 bases and J lost 4 bases. Written as DNA, the CDR3 is TGTGCCAGCAGCGCGGGACAGGGGAAATACGAGCAGTACTTC. Translating gives CASSAGQGKYEQYF.

This sequence joins TRBV19 and TRBJ1-1, with D perhaps matching TRBD1 (6 bases). Trimming took 10 bases from V and 4 from J, leaving 22 bases between them. The CDR3 spans 15 residues. Per germline, CDR1 LNHDA and CDR2 SQIVND (reference sequence). Here the CDR3 reads CATNRVGGVTTEAFF. CDR3 bases: TGTGCCACAAACAGGGTTGGGGGGGTTACCACTGAAGCTTTCTTT. The full variable domain, completed using reference TRBV19 and TRBJ1-1, is DGGITQSPKYLFRKEGQNVTLSCEQNLNHDAMYWYRQDPGQGLRLIYYSQIVNDFQKGDIAEGYSVSREKKESFPLTVTSAQKNPTAFYLCATNRVGGVTTEAFFGQGTRLTVV.

This clone has a handful of counts. The rearrangement links TRBV7-2 to TRBJ1-1; maybe TRBD1 (5 bases). V lost 2 bases to trimming and J lost 5 bases, with 12 bases between them. CDR1 and CDR2 (germline): SGHTA, FQGNSA. There are 14 residues in the CDR3. The CDR3 here is CASSLYLSGTEAFF. The CDR3 DNA reads as TGTGCCAGCAGCTTATACTTATCAGGGACTGAAGCTTTCTTT. The entire variable domain, with the rest obtained from reference TRBV7-2 and TRBJ1-1, is as follows: GAGVSQSPSNKVTEKGKDVELRCDPISGHTALYWYRQSLGQGLEFLIYFQGNSAPDKSGLPSDRFSAERTGGSVSTLTIQRTQQEDSAVYLCASSLYLSGTEAFFGQGTRLTVV.

V gene TRBV7-2 combines with J gene TRBJ1-2; 8 bases match TRBD1. Germline lookup yields CDR1 SGHTA and CDR2 FQGNSA. The CDR3 has 15 amino acids. V shed 7 bases, J shed 8 bases, and the junction held 15 bases outside the gene matches. The CDR3 here is CASTWRDRPGRGYTF. The CDR3 DNA reads as TGTGCCAGCACTTGGAGGGACAGGCCGGGGCGAGGCTACACCTTC.

The chain carries TRBV3-1 (or the pseudogene TRBV3-2) and TRBJ2-3; D tentatively reads TRBD1 or TRBD2 (5 bases each). The CDR3 covers 15 residues. Trimming took 2 bases from V and 5 from J, leaving 14 bases between them. CDR1 is LGHDT and CDR2 is YNNKEL in the germline V gene (reference sequence). This chain's CDR3 is CASSQFEGPVDTQYF. The DNA of the CDR3 is TGTGCCAGCAGCCAATTCGAGGGGCCAGTAGATACGCAGTATTTT.

The DNA of the CDR3 is TGTGCTAGTGGTGGGGGCCCTTCTATCCGGAGTACTGAAGCTTTCTTT. Translating it yields CASGGGPSIRSTEAFF. This rearrangement joins TRBV12-5 to TRBJ1-1; perhaps TRBD1 as D (6 bases). This CDR3 spans 16 amino acids. The germline gives CDR1 LGHNT, CDR2 FRNRAP. Trimming removed 5 bases from V and 5 bases from J, with 21 bases in between.

V is TRBV2 and J is TRBJ2-7; tentatively, D is TRBD1 (6 bases). CDR3 length: 13 residues. In germline, CDR1 is SNHLY, CDR2 FYNNEI. V was cut by 7 bases and J by 3 bases, with 13 bases left in between. Here the CDR3 DNA reads TGTGCCAGCATCGGGACATCCTACTACGAGCAGTACTTC. Amino acids: CASIGTSYYEQYF.

The chain uses TRBV19 and TRBJ1-2; unclear D gene. The germline V and J ends were trimmed by 7 bases and 4 bases, with 19 bases remaining between them. The CDR3 runs to 15 residues. Germline-derived CDR1 and CDR2 are LNHDA and SQIVND (reference sequence). The CDR3 coding sequence is TGTGCCAGTACCATAAGTCACGGCGGTCTCTATGGCTACACCTTC. The encoded protein is CASTISHGGLYGYTF.

V usage is TRBV30 and J usage is TRBJ2-4, with 8 bases lining up with TRBD2. Germline loops: CDR1 GTSNPN, CDR2 SVGIG (reference sequence). CDR3 length: 14 amino acids. Trimming took 3 bases from V and 5 from J; bases not matched to a gene: 6. The CDR3 DNA reads as TGTGCCTGGAGCCCCGGGGGACTAGAAAACATTCAGTACTTC. As protein: CAWSPGGLENIQYF.

The chain has TRBV7-8 and TRBJ1-2, with D perhaps matching TRBD1 (6 bases). The CDR3 consists of 13 residues. The germline CDR1 and CDR2 sequences are SGHVS and FQNEAQ. V was shortened by 5 bases and J by 0 bases, with 7 bases between the two germline ends. In DNA form, the CDR3 reads TGTGCCAGCAGCGGACAGCCTAACTATGGCTACACCTTC. Its translation: CASSGQPNYGYTF.

DNA for the CDR3: TGTGCCTGGAGTCGTGACTCTACGGACACTGAAGCTTTCTTT. Translating gives CAWSRDSTDTEAFF. This sequence joins TRBV30 and TRBJ1-1; no definite D call. Germline V lookup: CDR1 GTSNPN, CDR2 SVGIG (reference sequence). The CDR3 is 14 residues long. The germline V and J ends were trimmed by 2 bases and 3 bases, with 13 bases remaining between them.

The J gene is TRBJ1-2, the V gene TRBV19; TRBD1 matches at 12 bases. The CDR3 covers 14 residues. J was trimmed by 7 bases and V by 5 bases; bases with no gene match: 5. From germline, CDR1 is LNHDA and CDR2 SQIVND (reference sequence). The CDR3 DNA follows: TGTGCCAGTAGTTTGGGACAGGGGGCTGGTGGCTACACCTTC. As protein: CASSLGQGAGGYTF.

This clone was counted a single time. V and J are TRBV7-9 and TRBJ1-2, with 10 bases that match TRBD1. The CDR3 contains 15 residues. Germline CDR1 reads SEHNR; CDR2 reads FQNEAQ (reference sequence). V was pared by 5 bases and J by 2 bases, with 5 bases of the junction left unmatched. The CDR3 DNA is TGTGCCAGCAGCCAAGGACAGGGGGACAACTATGGCTACACCTTC. Residues: CASSQGQGDNYGYTF.

This sequence joins TRBV2 and TRBJ1-5, with unresolved D. CDR1 and CDR2 from the germline V gene are SNHLY and FYNNEI. The CDR3 has 14 amino acids. V was cut by 5 bases and J by 1 base, with 9 bases left in between. This CDR3 reads CASSSDPSNQPQHF. CDR3 coding DNA: TGTGCCAGCAGTTCTGACCCGAGCAATCAGCCCCAGCATTTT.

This clone was counted a single time. The rearrangement joins TRBV27 to TRBJ2-3; the D gene is possibly TRBD2 (5 bases). Trimming took 7 bases from V and 1 from J, leaving 15 bases between them. Germline V lookup: CDR1 MNHEY, CDR2 SMNVEV (reference sequence). The CDR3 is made up of 15 amino acids. This CDR3 reads CASTLSGLGTDTQYF. The CDR3 coding sequence is TGTGCCAGCACCCTCTCCGGACTCGGCACAGATACGCAGTATTTT.

The rearrangement links TRBV7-2 to TRBJ2-7; TRBD2 matches at 8 bases. CDR1 SGHTA and CDR2 FQGNSA come from the germline V gene. The CDR3 consists of 15 residues. V dropped 0 bases and J dropped 3; count of bases not matched to a gene: 4. The chain's CDR3 is CASSLASGDLYEQYF. The DNA of the CDR3 is TGTGCCAGCAGCTTAGCTAGCGGGGACCTCTACGAGCAGTACTTC. Based on the CDR3 plus reference TRBV7-2 and TRBJ2-7, the full variable domain is GAGVSQSPSNKVTEKGKDVELRCDPISGHTALYWYRQSLGQGLEFLIYFQGNSAPDKSGLPSDRFSAERTGGSVSTLTIQRTQQEDSAVYLCASSLASGDLYEQYFGPGTRLTVT.

CDR3 DNA sequence: TGTGCCAGCAGCCTAGACAGGGGAATAGGCTACGAGCAGTACTTC. Protein: CASSLDRGIGYEQYF. The V and J genes are TRBV3-1 (or the pseudogene TRBV3-2) and TRBJ2-7; 8 bases agree with TRBD1. Germline-derived CDR1 and CDR2 are LGHDT and YNNKEL (reference sequence). CDR3 length: 15 amino acids. Trimming removed 4 bases from V and 3 bases from J; junction bases left unmatched: 8.